The next 28 T cell receptor beta chains were all read from a single sample in a study of cytomegalovirus exposure and HLA in healthy donors. 60 Vbeta and 13 Jbeta primers were used in PCR. Method: immunoSEQ multiplex PCR; TCRdb's copy keeps in-frame clones and lacks some. The profile covers 90,000 or so clones, with about 77% appearing a single time and approximately 4.8% taken by the ten largest. The sequencing input was PBMCs. The receptors come from a male donor in good health and CMV-seropositive.

The gene calls are TRBV6-5 and TRBJ1-1, with TRBD1 as a possible D gene (5 bases). The V end lost 5 bases, the J end lost 4 bases, and 17 bases lay between the germline ends. Germline V gene data show CDR1 as MNHEY and CDR2 as SVGAGI. This CDR3 comprises 15 residues. The CDR3 nucleotides read TGTGCCAGCAGTCCCTGGGGGGAGGGTGGCACTGAAGCTTTCTTT. This gives the protein CASSPWGEGGTEAFF.

The chain employs TRBV18 and TRBJ2-3; tentatively, D is TRBD2 (5 bases). The CDR3 covers 14 residues. Germline V gene lookup returns CDR1 KGHSH and CDR2 LQKENI. Trimming cost V 6 bases and J 1 base, with 11 bases left between them. CDR3 sequence: CASSPLEGTDTQYF. The CDR3 DNA is TGTGCCAGCTCTCCGTTGGAGGGCACAGATACGCAGTATTTT. Drawing the rest from reference TRBV18 and TRBJ2-3, the complete variable domain is NAGVMQNPRHLVRRRGQEARLRCSPMKGHSHVYWYRQLPEEGLKFMVYLQKENIIDESGMPKERFSAEFPKEGPSILRIQQVVRGDSAAYFCASSPLEGTDTQYFGPGTRLTVL.

The chain is built from TRBV5-6 and TRBJ1-1; 7 bases match TRBD1. V dropped 1 base and J dropped 4; count of bases not matched to a gene: 10. In germline, CDR1 is SGHDT, CDR2 YYEEEE. This CDR3 comprises 16 residues. CDR3 in DNA: TGTGCCAGCAGCTTGCTCCTGAGGGGGCTTGGCACTGAAGCTTTCTTT. This sequence encodes CASSLLLRGLGTEAFF.

V usage is TRBV27 and J usage is TRBJ1-1; D possibly corresponds to TRBD1 (5 bases). This CDR3 has 14 amino acids. Germline lookup yields CDR1 MNHEY and CDR2 SMNVEV (reference sequence). Trimming shortened V by 3 bases and J by 1 base, and 9 bases separated the two germline ends. CDR3 protein: CASSFGGPNTEAFF. For the CDR3, the DNA is TGTGCCAGCAGTTTCGGGGGACCGAACACTGAAGCTTTCTTT.

The CDR3 spells CASSSLGLRGETQYF. The CDR3 DNA reads TGTGCCAGCAGTTCTTTGGGCCTCCGAGGGGAGACCCAGTACTTC. V usage is TRBV6-5 and J usage is TRBJ2-5, with D possibly matching TRBD2 (5 bases). The germline CDR1 and CDR2 sequences are MNHEY and SVGAGI. CDR3 length equals 15 residues. Trimming left V 4 bases short and J 5 bases short, with 17 bases between.

V usage is TRBV29-1 and J usage is TRBJ2-6, with D unclear. Germline CDR1 SQVTM, CDR2 ANQGSEA. V was trimmed by 7 bases and J by 1 base, leaving 11 bases between them. The CDR3 is 14 amino acids. CDR3 DNA sequence: TGCAGCGCCACCATGGAGTCTGGGGCCAACGTCCTGACTTTC. Translation gives CSATMESGANVLTF. Full variable domain (remainder filled in from reference TRBV29-1 and TRBJ2-6): SAVISQKPSRDICQRGTSLTIQCQVDSQVTMMFWYRQQPGQSLTLIATANQGSEATYESGFVIDKFPISRPNLTFSTLTVSNMSPEDSSIYLCSATMESGANVLTFGAGSRLTVL.

This rearrangement joins TRBV6-4 to TRBJ1-6; a possible D gene is TRBD1 (6 bases). Germline values: CDR1 MRHNA, CDR2 SNTAGT. There are 14 residues in the CDR3. Trimming pared 5 bases from V and 10 bases from J, leaving 15 bases between. CDR3 region: CASSTGLPNSPLHF. In nucleotides, the CDR3 is TGTGCCAGCAGTACAGGGTTGCCAAACTCACCCCTCCACTTT.

The chain is built from TRBV30 and TRBJ2-1, with D possibly matching TRBD1 (6 bases). The germline V and J ends were trimmed by 3 bases and 9 bases, with 15 bases remaining between them. The CDR3 consists of 13 residues. The germline CDR1 and CDR2 sequences are GTSNPN and SVGIG (reference sequence). The DNA of the CDR3 is TGTGCCTGGAGCGAGAAGGGGGTACTTGAGCAGTTCTTC. Translation gives CAWSEKGVLEQFF. Full variable domain (outside the CDR3, taken from reference TRBV30 and TRBJ2-1): SQTIHQWPATLVQPVGSPLSLECTVEGTSNPNLYWYRQAAGRGLQLLFYSVGIGQISSEVPQNLSASRPQDRQFILSSKKLLLSDSGFYLCAWSEKGVLEQFFGPGTRLTVL.

As regards this clone: Additional DNA sequences in this sample encode the identical CDR3. This sequence joins TRBV28 and TRBJ1-1; D uncertain. The CDR3 is made up of 13 amino acids. The germline V and J ends were trimmed by 2 bases and 1 base, with 5 bases remaining between them. In germline, CDR1 is MDHEN, CDR2 SYDVKM. CDR3 sequence reads: CASSLPGNTEAFF. For the CDR3, the DNA is TGTGCCAGCAGTTTACCAGGGAACACTGAAGCTTTCTTT.

With regard to this clone: The junction departs from the called germline gene at one end, perhaps through a read error. V gene TRBV5-1 combines with J gene TRBJ1-4; D unresolved. The CDR3 runs 15 residues. Germline values: CDR1 SGHRS, CDR2 YFSETQ. CDR3 sequence: CASSLGGAFNEKLLF. CDR3 nucleotides: TGCGCCAGCAGCTTGGGAGGTGCCTTTAATGAAAAACTGCTTTTT. The variable domain in full, completed from reference TRBV5-1 and TRBJ1-4, reads KAGVTQTPRYLIKTRGQQVTLSCSPISGHRSVSWYQQTPGQGLQFLFEYFSETQRNKGNFPGRFSGRQFSNSRSEMNVSTLELGDSALYLCASSLGGAFNEKLLFGSGTQLSVL.

The V and J genes are TRBV5-6 and TRBJ2-3; D ambiguous. Deletions cut 6 bases from V and 0 bases from J, with 14 bases between. In germline, CDR1 is SGHDT, CDR2 YYEEEE. This CDR3 contains 15 residues. This CDR3 reads CASTRLRPSTDTQYF. The CDR3 DNA sequence: TGTGCCAGCACGAGGCTCCGACCAAGCACAGATACGCAGTATTTT.

The J gene is TRBJ1-1, the V gene TRBV18; TRBD1 agrees at 7 bases. The length of the CDR3 is 16 residues. Per germline, CDR1 KGHSH and CDR2 LQKENI. After removal of 0 bases from V and 0 bases from J, the junction contained 4 bases not matched to a gene. CDR3 DNA: TGTGCCAGCTCACCACCGCCACAGGGGCTGAACACTGAAGCTTTCTTT. This codes for CASSPPPQGLNTEAFF.

The chain uses TRBV2 and TRBJ2-1; TRBD2 agrees at 10 bases. The CDR3 loop spans 15 amino acids. Trimming removed 6 bases from V and 15 bases from J; junction bases left unmatched: 17. Germline CDR1 reads SNHLY; CDR2 reads FYNNEI. CDR3 residues: CASSYRGGTSVDLFF. The CDR3 DNA follows: TGTGCCAGCAGCTACCGGGGGGGGACTAGCGTCGATCTGTTCTTC.

This CDR3 is CASSGPGDYGYTF. In DNA, the CDR3 is TGTGCCAGCAGCGGTCCAGGGGACTATGGCTACACCTTC. V is TRBV7-2 and J is TRBJ1-2, with D possibly being TRBD1 (6 bases). The CDR3 contains 13 residues. Per germline, CDR1 SGHTA and CDR2 FQGNSA. With 5 bases removed from V and 3 bases from J, the gap between germline ends came to 10 bases.

This rearrangement joins TRBV4-2 to TRBJ2-3; TRBD2 matches at 10 bases. This CDR3 is built from 16 residues. CDR1 LGHNA and CDR2 YNFKEQ come from the germline V gene. The V segment lost 4 bases and the J segment 3 bases; nucleotides outside the gene matches: 7. The CDR3 loop is CASSPFGTSVTDTQYF. The CDR3 nucleotides are TGTGCCAGCAGCCCATTCGGGACTAGCGTAACAGATACGCAGTATTTT.

The J gene is TRBJ1-4, the V gene TRBV6-1, with D unresolved. Germline-derived CDR1 and CDR2 are MNHNS and SASEGT. The V and J ends lost 2 bases and 0 bases respectively, with 10 bases between them. The CDR3 has 16 residues. The CDR3 region has the DNA TGTGCCAGCAGTGAATCTGGCGGGGCAACTAATGAAAAACTGTTTTTT. It translates to CASSESGGATNEKLFF.

This clone was observed once. The gene calls are TRBV11-2 and TRBJ2-1; 9 bases are a match to TRBD2. CDR1 and CDR2 (germline): SGHAT, FQNNGV. There are 13 residues in the CDR3. V was pared by 7 bases and J by 10 bases, with 8 bases of the junction left unmatched. CDR3 sequence: CASKSSGGTEQFF. CDR3 DNA: TGTGCCAGCAAAAGTAGCGGGGGTACGGAGCAGTTCTTC.

V is TRBV9 and J is TRBJ1-1; 11 bases map to TRBD1. The CDR3 covers 12 residues. J gave up 4 bases and V 7 bases, and 0 bases lay outside the gene matches. CDR1 SGDLS and CDR2 YYNGEE come from the germline V gene. This chain's CDR3 is CASGTGGTEAFF. CDR3 sequence (DNA): TGTGCCAGCGGGACAGGGGGCACTGAAGCTTTCTTT.

This chain connects TRBV19 to TRBJ1-2; D is possibly TRBD1 (6 bases). Trimming removed 1 base at V and 6 bases at J, with 12 bases between. The CDR3 length is 14 residues. CDR1 and CDR2 from the germline V gene are LNHDA and SQIVND (reference sequence). The CDR3 DNA follows: TGTGCCAGTAGTATAGGGACAGTTACTAATGGCTACACCTTC. Translating gives CASSIGTVTNGYTF.

V and J are TRBV4-1 and TRBJ2-1; 13 nucleotides line up with TRBD2. CDR1 MGHRA and CDR2 YSYEKL come from the germline V gene. The CDR3 is 15 residues long. After removal of 5 bases from V and 6 bases from J, the junction contained 4 bases not matched to a gene. CDR3 amino acids: CASSLGTSGVNEQFF. The DNA of the CDR3 is TGCGCCAGCAGCTTAGGGACTAGCGGGGTCAATGAGCAGTTCTTC.

The chain joins TRBV4-1 to TRBJ1-1; D gene ambiguous. Germline CDR1 reads MGHRA; CDR2 reads YSYEKL. This CDR3 comprises 16 residues. Trimming removed 1 base at V and 1 base at J, with 13 bases between. The CDR3 spells CASSQGFVSGNTEAFF. In nucleotides, the CDR3 is TGCGCCAGCAGCCAAGGTTTTGTGAGCGGGAACACTGAAGCTTTCTTT.

The chain recombines TRBV2 with TRBJ2-3; D perhaps matches TRBD1 (5 bases). Trimming took off 3 bases at V and 2 bases at J, with 24 bases between the two ends. The CDR3 is made up of 19 amino acids. Germline V gene sequence: CDR1 SNHLY, CDR2 FYNNEI. The CDR3 region is CASSDLLSPAARVTDTQYF. The DNA of the CDR3 is TGTGCCAGCAGTGACCTACTGTCTCCCGCCGCCAGGGTCACAGATACGCAGTATTTT. Looking up the rest from reference TRBV2 and TRBJ2-3 gives the full variable domain: EPEVTQTPSHQVTQMGQEVILRCVPISNHLYFYWYRQILGQKVEFLVSFYNNEISEKSEIFDDQFSVERPDGSNFTLKIRSTKLEDSAMYFCASSDLLSPAARVTDTQYFGPGTRLTVL.

The chain links TRBV28 to TRBJ2-7, with 8 bases lining up with TRBD2. The CDR3 has 16 amino acids. V was pared by 4 bases and J by 3 bases, with 11 bases of the junction left unmatched. CDR1 is MDHEN and CDR2 is SYDVKM in the germline V gene. CDR3: CASSSIREGPSYEQYF. The CDR3 coding sequence is TGTGCCAGCAGTTCTATCCGGGAGGGGCCCAGCTACGAGCAGTACTTC.

This clone was detected only once. The rearrangement uses TRBV6-4 and TRBJ1-6; TRBD1 agrees at 8 bases. Trimming took 8 bases from V and 6 from J; bases not matched to a gene: 3. Germline CDR1 is MRHNA and CDR2 is SNTAGT. This CDR3 contains 13 residues. DNA of the CDR3: TGTGCCAGCCGACAGGGGTTTAATTCACCCCTCCACTTT. This encodes CASRQGFNSPLHF.

The chain employs TRBV28 and TRBJ1-2; TRBD1 matches 8 bases. The V segment lost 6 bases and the J segment 0 bases; nucleotides outside the gene matches: 6. Germline CDR1 reads MDHEN; CDR2 reads SYDVKM. The CDR3 runs 15 residues. DNA for the CDR3: TGTGCCAGCAGCCGGGACAGGCGAGCTAACTATGGCTACACCTTC. Protein sequence: CASSRDRRANYGYTF.

This sequence joins TRBV7-3 and TRBJ2-1, with 8 bases fitting TRBD1. The CDR3 covers 14 residues. Germline CDR1 is SGHTA and CDR2 is FQGTGA. Trimming removed 5 bases from V and 5 bases from J; junction bases left unmatched: 5. The CDR3 reads CASSPGQAHNEQFF. CDR3 nucleotide sequence: TGTGCCAGCAGCCCGGGACAGGCGCACAATGAGCAGTTCTTC.

This chain joins TRBV27 and TRBJ1-4, with a weak D call TRBD1 (6 bases). Germline CDR1 and CDR2: MNHEY and SMNVEV (reference sequence). With 2 bases removed from V and 6 bases from J, the gap between germline ends came to 10 bases. The CDR3 extends over 14 amino acids. CDR3 sequence (DNA): TGTGCCAGCAGTTTAAGGGGACAATATGAAAAACTGTTTTTT. The encoded protein is CASSLRGQYEKLFF.

This clone is a singleton in its sample. The chain uses TRBV19 and TRBJ1-5; D gene ambiguous. CDR3 length equals 15 residues. The germline V gene encodes CDR1 LNHDA and CDR2 SQIVND (reference sequence). V was clipped by 4 bases and J by 4 bases, with 14 bases between them. The CDR3 spells CASSNRGRENQPQHF. In DNA form, the CDR3 reads TGTGCCAGTAGTAACCGGGGAAGGGAGAATCAGCCCCAGCATTTT. Full variable domain (missing parts from reference TRBV19 and TRBJ1-5): DGGITQSPKYLFRKEGQNVTLSCEQNLNHDAMYWYRQDPGQGLRLIYYSQIVNDFQKGDIAEGYSVSREKKESFPLTVTSAQKNPTAFYLCASSNRGRENQPQHFGDGTRLSIL.